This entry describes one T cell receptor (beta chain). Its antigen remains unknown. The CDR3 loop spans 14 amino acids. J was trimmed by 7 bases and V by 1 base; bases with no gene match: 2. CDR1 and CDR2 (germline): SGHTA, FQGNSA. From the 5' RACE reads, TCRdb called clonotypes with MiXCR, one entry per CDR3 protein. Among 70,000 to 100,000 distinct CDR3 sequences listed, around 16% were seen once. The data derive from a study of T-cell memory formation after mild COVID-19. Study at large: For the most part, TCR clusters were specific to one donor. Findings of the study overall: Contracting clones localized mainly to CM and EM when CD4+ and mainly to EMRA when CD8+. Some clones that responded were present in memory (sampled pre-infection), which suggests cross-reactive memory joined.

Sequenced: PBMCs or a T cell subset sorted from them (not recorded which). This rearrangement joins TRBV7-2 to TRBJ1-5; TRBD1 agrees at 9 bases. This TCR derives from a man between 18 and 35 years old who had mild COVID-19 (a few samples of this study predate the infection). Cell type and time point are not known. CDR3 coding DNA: TGTGCCAGCAGCTTAGGGACAGGGGTCCAGCCCCAGCATTTT. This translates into CASSLGTGVQPQHF.